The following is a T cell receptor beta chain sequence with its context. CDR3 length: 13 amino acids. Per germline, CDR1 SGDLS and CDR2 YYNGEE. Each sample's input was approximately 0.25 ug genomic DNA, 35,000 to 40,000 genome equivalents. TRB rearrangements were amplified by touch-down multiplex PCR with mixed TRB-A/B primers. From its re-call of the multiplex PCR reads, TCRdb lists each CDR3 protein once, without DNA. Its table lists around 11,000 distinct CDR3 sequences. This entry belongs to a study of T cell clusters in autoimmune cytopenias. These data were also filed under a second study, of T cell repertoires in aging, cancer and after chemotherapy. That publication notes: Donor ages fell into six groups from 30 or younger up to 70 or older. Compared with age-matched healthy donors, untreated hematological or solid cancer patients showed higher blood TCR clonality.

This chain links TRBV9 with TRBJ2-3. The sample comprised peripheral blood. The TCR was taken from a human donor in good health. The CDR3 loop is CASSGQVTDTQYF. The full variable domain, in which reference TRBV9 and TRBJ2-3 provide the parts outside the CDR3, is DSGVTQTPKHLITATGQRVTLRCSPRSGDLSVYWYQQSLDQGLQFLIQYYNGEERAKGNILERFSAQQFPDLHSELNLSSLELGDSALYFCASSGQVTDTQYFGPGTRLTVL.